This entry concerns a single T cell receptor beta chain. The sample comes from a study of blood T cell repertoires in COVID-19. Germline CDR1 and CDR2: SGDLS and YYNGEE. Losses at the gene ends were 1 base for V and 1 base for J; bases not matched to a gene: 13. The CDR3 is made up of 19 amino acids. Only in-frame clones appear in the TCRdb table, and some are missing; sequencing was by immunoSEQ multiplex PCR. The sample shows 300,000 to 350,000 clones, roughly 86% of them seen only once. During active infection, Seattle patients enrolled and were then monitored through disease. Material for sequencing was peripheral blood. The receptor comes from an older woman with COVID-19, enrolled during active disease. The rearrangement links TRBV9 to TRBJ2-3; the match to TRBD2 covers 9 bases. The CDR3 sequence is CASSVTSGGPPRGTDTQYF. The CDR3 DNA reads as TGTGCCAGCAGCGTAACGAGCGGGGGGCCCCCCCGGGGCACAGATACGCAGTATTTT.